This TCR beta chain originates from a study of T cells in Graves' hyperthyroidism and ophthalmopathy. A word on this clonotype: Its cognate antigen is unknown.

Absent ophthalmopathy progression within 18 months defined stable Graves' hyperthyroidism. Thyroid ultrasound, orbital computed tomography, clinical symptoms, and serum thyroxine and TRAb underpinned diagnoses. The CDR3 runs 13 residues. Germline CDR1 and CDR2: KGHDR and SFDVKD. V lost 0 bases and J 2 bases, leaving 1 base between the germline ends. TCR beta CDR3 regions were amplified from RNA transcripts. The primer set for the first-round RT-PCR of the TCR CDR3 was HTBI. TCRdb itself ran the multiplex PCR reads through MiXCR, one entry per CDR3 protein. This sample yields about 420,000 distinct CDR3 sequences, of which around a sixth are seen a single time; 11% to 15% belongs to the top ten. General study points: The model's output predicted ophthalmopathy at a median of 6.5 months prior to onset. Clonotypes that were expanded in thyroid above 0.001 mostly appeared in blood too.

The origin of this receptor is a woman aged 18-29 years with Graves' hyperthyroidism. The material sequenced was blood. The rearrangement links TRBV24-1 to TRBJ2-1; D gene uncertain. CDR3: CATSDLAYNEQFF. CDR3 bases: TGTGCCACCAGTGATTTGGCCTACAATGAGCAGTTCTTC.